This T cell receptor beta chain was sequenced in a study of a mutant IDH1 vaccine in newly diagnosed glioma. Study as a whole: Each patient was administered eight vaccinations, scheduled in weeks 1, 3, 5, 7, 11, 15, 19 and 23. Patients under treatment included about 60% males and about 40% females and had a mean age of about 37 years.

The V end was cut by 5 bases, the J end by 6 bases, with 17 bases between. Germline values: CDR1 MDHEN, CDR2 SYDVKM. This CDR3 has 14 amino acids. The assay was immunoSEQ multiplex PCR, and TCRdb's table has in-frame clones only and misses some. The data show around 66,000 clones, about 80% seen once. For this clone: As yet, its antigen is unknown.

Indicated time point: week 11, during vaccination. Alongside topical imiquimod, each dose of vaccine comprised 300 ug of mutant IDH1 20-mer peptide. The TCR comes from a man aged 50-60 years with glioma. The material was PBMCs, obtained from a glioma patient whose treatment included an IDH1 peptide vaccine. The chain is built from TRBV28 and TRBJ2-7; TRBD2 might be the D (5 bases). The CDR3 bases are TGTGCCAGCAGTCACCTCGGGAAACCACTCGAGCAGTACTTC. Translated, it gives CASSHLGKPLEQYF.